The clone carrying this TCR beta chain has just a few counts. This sample was included in a study of blood T cell repertoires in COVID-19. Study overall: From T cells, B-cell-depleted T cells, or PBMCs came the material, which was cDNA or gDNA.

Assay used: immunoSEQ multiplex PCR; TCRdb lists only in-frame clones, some missing. The profile shows 300,000 to 400,000 clones, roughly 91% of them singletons. In Cohort 3, a recovered donor had either two negative PCRs, clearance, or symptom resolution. Trimming removed 4 bases from V and 5 bases from J, with 12 bases in between. The CDR3 has 13 amino acids. Germline values: CDR1 GTSNPN, CDR2 SVGIG (reference sequence). The clonotype was recovered from a woman aged 18-29 years who had recovered from COVID-19. The sequenced sample was PBMCs or T cells enriched from blood (not recorded which). V is TRBV30 and J is TRBJ1-5; D gene ambiguous. The CDR3 reads CAWNDWPDQPQHF. As DNA, the CDR3 is TGTGCCTGGAATGATTGGCCCGATCAGCCCCAGCATTTT.